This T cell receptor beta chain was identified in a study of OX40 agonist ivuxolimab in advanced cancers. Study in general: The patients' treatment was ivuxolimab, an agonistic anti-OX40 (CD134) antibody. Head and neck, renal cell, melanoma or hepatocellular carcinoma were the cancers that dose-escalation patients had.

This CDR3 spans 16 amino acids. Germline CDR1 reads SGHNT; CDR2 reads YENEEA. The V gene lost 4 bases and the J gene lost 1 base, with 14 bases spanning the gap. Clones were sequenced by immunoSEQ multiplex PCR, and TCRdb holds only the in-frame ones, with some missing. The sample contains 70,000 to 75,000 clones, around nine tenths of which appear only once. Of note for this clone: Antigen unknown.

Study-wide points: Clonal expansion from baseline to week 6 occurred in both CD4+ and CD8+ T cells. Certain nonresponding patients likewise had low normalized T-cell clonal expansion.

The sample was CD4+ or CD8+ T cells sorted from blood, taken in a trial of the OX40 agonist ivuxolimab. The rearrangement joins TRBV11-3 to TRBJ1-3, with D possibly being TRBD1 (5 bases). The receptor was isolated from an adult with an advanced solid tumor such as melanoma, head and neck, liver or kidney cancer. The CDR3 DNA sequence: TGTGCCAGCAGCTCTCTCTCCAGGGTTTCTGGAAACACCATATATTTT. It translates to CASSSLSRVSGNTIYF.